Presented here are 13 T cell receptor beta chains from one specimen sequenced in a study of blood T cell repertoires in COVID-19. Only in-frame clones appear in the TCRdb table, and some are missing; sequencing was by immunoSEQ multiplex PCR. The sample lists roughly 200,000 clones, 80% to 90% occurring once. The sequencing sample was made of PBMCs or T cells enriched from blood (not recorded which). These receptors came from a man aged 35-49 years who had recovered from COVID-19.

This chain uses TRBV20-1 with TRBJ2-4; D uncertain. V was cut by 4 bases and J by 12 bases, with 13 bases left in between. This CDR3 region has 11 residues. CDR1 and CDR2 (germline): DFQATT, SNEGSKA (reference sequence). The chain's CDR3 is CSANGPLGQYF. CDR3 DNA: TGCAGTGCTAATGGGCCTCTTGGTCAGTACTTC.

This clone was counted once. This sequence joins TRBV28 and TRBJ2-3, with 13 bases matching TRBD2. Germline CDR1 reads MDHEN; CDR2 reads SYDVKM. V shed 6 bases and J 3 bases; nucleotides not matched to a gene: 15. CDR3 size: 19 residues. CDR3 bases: TGTGCCAGCAGGGGGACTAGCGGGATGCGGGTTATCCAGACAGATACGCAGTATTTT. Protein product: CASRGTSGMRVIQTDTQYF.

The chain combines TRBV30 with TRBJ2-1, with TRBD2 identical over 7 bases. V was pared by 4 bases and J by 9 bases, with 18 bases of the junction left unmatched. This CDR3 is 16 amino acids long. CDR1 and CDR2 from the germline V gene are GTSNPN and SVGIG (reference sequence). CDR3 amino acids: CAWTLLMREGRGEQFF. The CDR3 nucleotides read TGTGCCTGGACCCTCTTGATGAGGGAGGGCCGAGGTGAGCAGTTCTTC. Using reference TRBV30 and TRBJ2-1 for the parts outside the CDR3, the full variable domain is SQTIHQWPATLVQPVGSPLSLECTVEGTSNPNLYWYRQAAGRGLQLLFYSVGIGQISSEVPQNLSASRPQDRQFILSSKKLLLSDSGFYLCAWTLLMREGRGEQFFGPGTRLTVL.

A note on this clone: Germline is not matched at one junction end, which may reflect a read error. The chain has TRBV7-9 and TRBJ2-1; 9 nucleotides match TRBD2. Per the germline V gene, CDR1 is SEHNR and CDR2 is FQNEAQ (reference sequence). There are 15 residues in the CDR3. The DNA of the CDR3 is TGTGCCAGCAGATTAGCGGGAGAGAGGCTTAGTGAGCAGTTCTTC. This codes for CASRLAGERLSEQFF.

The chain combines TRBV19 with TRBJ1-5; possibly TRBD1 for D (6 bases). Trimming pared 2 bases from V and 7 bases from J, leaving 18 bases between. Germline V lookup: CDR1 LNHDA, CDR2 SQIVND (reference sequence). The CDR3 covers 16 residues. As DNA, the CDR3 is TGTGCCAGTAGTATATCTGCCGGGACATCCTACCAGCCCCAGCATTTT. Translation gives CASSISAGTSYQPQHF.

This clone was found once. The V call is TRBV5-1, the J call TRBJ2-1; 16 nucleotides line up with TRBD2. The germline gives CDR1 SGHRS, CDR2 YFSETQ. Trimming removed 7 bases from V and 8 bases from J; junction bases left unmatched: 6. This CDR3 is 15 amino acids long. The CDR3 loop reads CASSTGTSGRDEQFF. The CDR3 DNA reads TGCGCCAGCTCGACCGGGACTAGCGGGAGGGATGAGCAGTTCTTC.

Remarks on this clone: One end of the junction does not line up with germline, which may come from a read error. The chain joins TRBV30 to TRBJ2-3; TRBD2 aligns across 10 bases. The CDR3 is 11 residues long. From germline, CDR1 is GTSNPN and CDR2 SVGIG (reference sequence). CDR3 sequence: CAWRWTSGPFF. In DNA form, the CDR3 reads TGTGCCTGGAGATGGACTAGCGGACCCTTTTTT.

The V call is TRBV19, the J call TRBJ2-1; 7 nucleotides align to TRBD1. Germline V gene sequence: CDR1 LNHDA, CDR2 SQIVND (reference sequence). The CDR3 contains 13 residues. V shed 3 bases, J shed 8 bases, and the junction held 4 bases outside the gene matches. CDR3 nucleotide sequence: TGTGCCAGTAGTATTGTTGACAGGGATGAGCAGTTCTTC. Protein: CASSIVDRDEQFF.

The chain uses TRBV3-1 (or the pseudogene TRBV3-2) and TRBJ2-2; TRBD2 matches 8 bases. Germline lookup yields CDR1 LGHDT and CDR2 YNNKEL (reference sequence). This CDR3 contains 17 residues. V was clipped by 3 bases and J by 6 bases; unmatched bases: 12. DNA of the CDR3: TGTGCCAGCAGCCACGTTGCCGGCGGGAGGAGGGCCGGGGAGCTGTTTTTT. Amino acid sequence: CASSHVAGGRRAGELFF.

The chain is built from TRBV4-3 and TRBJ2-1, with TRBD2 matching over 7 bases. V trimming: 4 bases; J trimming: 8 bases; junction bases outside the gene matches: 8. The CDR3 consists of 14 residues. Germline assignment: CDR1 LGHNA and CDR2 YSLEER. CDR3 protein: CASSPVLAVYEQFF. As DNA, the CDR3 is TGCGCCAGCAGCCCAGTTCTAGCGGTCTATGAGCAGTTCTTC.

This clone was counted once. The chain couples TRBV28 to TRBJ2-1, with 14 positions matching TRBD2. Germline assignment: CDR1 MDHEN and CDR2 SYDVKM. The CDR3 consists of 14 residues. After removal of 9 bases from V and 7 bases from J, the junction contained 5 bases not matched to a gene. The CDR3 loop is CASTGTSGRNEQFF. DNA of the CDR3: TGTGCCAGTACCGGGACTAGCGGGAGAAATGAGCAGTTCTTC. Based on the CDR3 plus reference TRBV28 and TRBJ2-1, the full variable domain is DVKVTQSSRYLVKRTGEKVFLECVQDMDHENMFWYRQDPGLGLRLIYFSYDVKMKEKGDIPEGYSVSREKKERFSLILESASTNQTSMYLCASTGTSGRNEQFFGPGTRLTVL.

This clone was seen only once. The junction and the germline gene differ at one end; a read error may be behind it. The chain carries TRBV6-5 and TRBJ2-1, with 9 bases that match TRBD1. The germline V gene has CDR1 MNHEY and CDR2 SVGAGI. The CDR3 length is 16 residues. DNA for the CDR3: TGTGCCAGCAGCTACTCCGGGACAGGGTCCTACAATGAGCAGTTCTTC. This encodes CASSYSGTGSYNEQFF.

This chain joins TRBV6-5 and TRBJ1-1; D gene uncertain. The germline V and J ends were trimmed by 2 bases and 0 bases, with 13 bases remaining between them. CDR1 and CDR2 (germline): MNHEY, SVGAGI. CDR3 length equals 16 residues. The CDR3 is CASSYGRAPLNTEAFF. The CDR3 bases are TGTGCCAGCAGTTACGGGCGTGCACCCTTGAACACTGAAGCTTTCTTT.